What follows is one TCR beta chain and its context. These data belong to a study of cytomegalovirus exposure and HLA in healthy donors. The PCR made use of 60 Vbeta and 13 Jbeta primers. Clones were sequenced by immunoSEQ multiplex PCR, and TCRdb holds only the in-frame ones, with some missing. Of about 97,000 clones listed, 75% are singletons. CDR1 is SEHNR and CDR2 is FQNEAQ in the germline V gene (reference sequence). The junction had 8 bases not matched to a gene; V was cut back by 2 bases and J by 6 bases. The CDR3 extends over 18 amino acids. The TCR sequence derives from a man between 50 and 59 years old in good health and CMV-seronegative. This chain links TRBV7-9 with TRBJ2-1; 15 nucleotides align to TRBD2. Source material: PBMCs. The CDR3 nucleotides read TGTGCCAGCAGCTTAAGTTACGGACTAGCGGGAGGGCTCAATGAGCAGTTCTTC. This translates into CASSLSYGLAGGLNEQFF.